This TCR beta chain stems from a study of blood T cell repertoires in COVID-19. As handled by the study authors: Using reference gene primer amplification, nucleated cell counts were estimated. The repertoire was sequenced with immunoSEQ multiplex PCR; TCRdb's copy has only in-frame clones and lacks some. That table furnishes V, J and clone size, whereas the DNA furnished D and trimming. This repertoire shows over 75,000 clones, around 80% found once; its top ten account for under 25%. V dropped 7 bases and J dropped 6; count of bases not matched to a gene: 13. The CDR3 length is 16 residues. Germline CDR1 and CDR2: SGHRS and YFSETQ.

The chain carries TRBV5-1 and TRBJ1-6; 7 bases match TRBD1. The source is a woman between 50 and 59 years old with acute or convalescent COVID-19. Sequencing was carried out using peripheral blood. CDR3 DNA: TGCGCCAGCGAGTTCTCCCGACAGGGTTTTAATTCACCCCTCCACTTT. Translating it yields CASEFSRQGFNSPLHF. Together with reference TRBV5-1 and TRBJ1-6, the CDR3 gives the full variable domain: KAGVTQTPRYLIKTRGQQVTLSCSPISGHRSVSWYQQTPGQGLQFLFEYFSETQRNKGNFPGRFSGRQFSNSRSEMNVSTLELGDSALYLCASEFSRQGFNSPLHFGNGTRLTVT.